Shown below are 13 T cell receptor beta chains from a single sample sequenced in a study of blood T cell repertoires in COVID-19. Some clones are missing from TCRdb's copy, which holds only in-frame ones; the method was immunoSEQ multiplex PCR. The table has more than 90,000 clones, approximately 86% seen once. The sample taken for sequencing was peripheral blood. The receptors originated from a man aged 40-50 years with acute or convalescent COVID-19.

V and J are TRBV9 and TRBJ1-2, with D possibly matching TRBD1 (5 bases). This CDR3 has 12 amino acids. V lost 0 bases and J 7 bases, leaving 7 bases between the germline ends. Germline V gives CDR1 SGDLS, CDR2 YYNGEE. CDR3 amino acids: CASSVGGVGYTF. The CDR3 DNA sequence: TGTGCCAGCAGCGTAGGGGGGGTTGGCTACACCTTC.

The chain links TRBV3-1 (or the pseudogene TRBV3-2) to TRBJ1-4; D remains ambiguous. Germline CDR1 reads LGHDT; CDR2 reads YNNKEL (reference sequence). This CDR3 region has 14 residues. Trimming removed 4 bases at V and 3 bases at J, with 9 bases between. DNA for the CDR3: TGTGCCAGCAGCCCCCTCACGGCTAATGAAAAACTGTTTTTT. This sequence encodes CASSPLTANEKLFF.

The rearrangement uses TRBV15 and TRBJ1-2; 8 nucleotides align to TRBD1. Trimming at V came to 8 bases and at J to 3 bases, leaving 8 bases not matched to a gene. Germline V gene sequence: CDR1 LNHNV, CDR2 YYDKDF (reference sequence). This CDR3 is built from 14 residues. CDR3 loop: CATAGGREYYGYTF. The CDR3 bases are TGTGCCACCGCAGGGGGCAGGGAGTACTATGGCTACACCTTC.

This sequence joins TRBV5-1 and TRBJ1-1; possibly TRBD1 for D (5 bases). The ends were cut back, 1 base at V and 3 bases at J, with 10 bases in the middle. CDR1 SGHRS and CDR2 YFSETQ come from the germline V gene. This CDR3 comprises 14 residues. The CDR3 DNA is TGCGCCAGCAGCTTGTCAGGGAAAGACACTGAAGCTTTCTTT. This translates into CASSLSGKDTEAFF. Looking up the rest from reference TRBV5-1 and TRBJ1-1 gives the full variable domain: KAGVTQTPRYLIKTRGQQVTLSCSPISGHRSVSWYQQTPGQGLQFLFEYFSETQRNKGNFPGRFSGRQFSNSRSEMNVSTLELGDSALYLCASSLSGKDTEAFFGQGTRLTVV.

This chain uses TRBV19 with TRBJ1-2, with 7 positions matching TRBD1. V gave up 4 bases and J gave up 8 bases; unmatched junction bases: 13. The CDR3 extends over 15 amino acids. The V gene's germline CDR1 is LNHDA and CDR2 SQIVND (reference sequence). The CDR3 is CASSTPDRELGGYTF. CDR3 DNA: TGTGCCAGTAGTACCCCTGACAGGGAGTTGGGAGGCTACACCTTC. Combining the CDR3 with reference TRBV19 and TRBJ1-2 gives the whole variable domain DGGITQSPKYLFRKEGQNVTLSCEQNLNHDAMYWYRQDPGQGLRLIYYSQIVNDFQKGDIAEGYSVSREKKESFPLTVTSAQKNPTAFYLCASSTPDRELGGYTFGSGTRLTVV.

The chain recombines TRBV2 with TRBJ1-4; D remains ambiguous. Deletions cut 4 bases from V and 5 bases from J, with 11 bases between. Germline V gives CDR1 SNHLY, CDR2 FYNNEI. This CDR3 has 14 amino acids. The CDR3 sequence is CASSAESGNEKLFF. The DNA of the CDR3 is TGTGCCAGCAGTGCGGAGTCGGGAAATGAAAAACTGTTTTTT.

This chain connects TRBV7-8 to TRBJ2-1, with 12 bases that match TRBD2. From germline, CDR1 is SGHVS and CDR2 FQNEAQ. The CDR3 is 17 residues long. V was clipped by 5 bases and J by 4 bases; unmatched bases: 9. In nucleotides, the CDR3 is TGTGCCAGCAGCGAAATACAGCTAGCGGGAGGGTACAATGAGCAGTTCTTC. Translation gives CASSEIQLAGGYNEQFF.

V and J are TRBV4-2 and TRBJ1-2, with D possibly matching TRBD1 (5 bases). Deletions cut 0 bases from V and 2 bases from J, with 10 bases between. Germline V gene lookup returns CDR1 LGHNA and CDR2 YNFKEQ. The length of the CDR3 is 15 residues. The CDR3 nucleotides read TGTGCCAGCAGCCAAGATGGGGCGGGGAACTATGGCTACACCTTC. It codes for CASSQDGAGNYGYTF.

This clone was detected only once. The chain combines TRBV30 with TRBJ1-2; 7 bases map to TRBD1. The length of the CDR3 is 11 residues. Germline CDR1 is GTSNPN and CDR2 is SVGIG (reference sequence). The CDR3 DNA reads TGTGCTACGAATCAGGGGGGCGGCTACACCTTC. The encoded protein is CATNQGGGYTF.

This chain connects TRBV19 to TRBJ2-7; 8 positions match TRBD1. The junction had 13 bases not matched to a gene; V was cut back by 6 bases and J by 6 bases. The germline V gene encodes CDR1 LNHDA and CDR2 SQIVND (reference sequence). CDR3 length: 15 amino acids. The CDR3 loop is CASSPVLVQGAEQYF. The CDR3 DNA reads as TGTGCCAGTAGCCCCGTACTAGTGCAGGGGGCCGAGCAGTACTTC.

The V gene is TRBV30, the J gene TRBJ1-5; 9 bases map to TRBD1. The V gene's germline CDR1 is GTSNPN and CDR2 SVGIG (reference sequence). The CDR3 covers 15 residues. J was trimmed by 5 bases and V by 3 bases; bases with no gene match: 8. The CDR3 protein is CAWRGRTGDYQPQHF. In nucleotides, the CDR3 is TGTGCCTGGAGAGGGCGGACAGGGGATTATCAGCCCCAGCATTTT.

This clone occurred once. This rearrangement joins TRBV2 to TRBJ1-6, with no clear D. CDR3 length: 16 amino acids. Germline V CDR1 and CDR2: SNHLY, FYNNEI. Trimming left V 7 bases short and J 0 bases short, with 13 bases between. This chain's CDR3 is CASTQGSFSYNSPLHF. The CDR3 DNA is TGTGCCAGCACCCAAGGGAGCTTCTCCTATAATTCACCCCTCCACTTT. The whole variable domain, remainder taken from reference TRBV2 and TRBJ1-6, is EPEVTQTPSHQVTQMGQEVILRCVPISNHLYFYWYRQILGQKVEFLVSFYNNEISEKSEIFDDQFSVERPDGSNFTLKIRSTKLEDSAMYFCASTQGSFSYNSPLHFGNGTRLTVT.

The J gene is TRBJ2-1, the V gene TRBV4-1; TRBD2 agrees at 10 bases. Trimming removed 2 bases from V and 6 bases from J; junction bases left unmatched: 10. CDR1 and CDR2 from the germline V gene are MGHRA and YSYEKL. CDR3 length: 17 residues. The CDR3 DNA reads TGCGCCAGCAGCCAAATTTCCGGACTAGCGGAAGTCAATGAGCAGTTCTTC. Its translation is CASSQISGLAEVNEQFF.